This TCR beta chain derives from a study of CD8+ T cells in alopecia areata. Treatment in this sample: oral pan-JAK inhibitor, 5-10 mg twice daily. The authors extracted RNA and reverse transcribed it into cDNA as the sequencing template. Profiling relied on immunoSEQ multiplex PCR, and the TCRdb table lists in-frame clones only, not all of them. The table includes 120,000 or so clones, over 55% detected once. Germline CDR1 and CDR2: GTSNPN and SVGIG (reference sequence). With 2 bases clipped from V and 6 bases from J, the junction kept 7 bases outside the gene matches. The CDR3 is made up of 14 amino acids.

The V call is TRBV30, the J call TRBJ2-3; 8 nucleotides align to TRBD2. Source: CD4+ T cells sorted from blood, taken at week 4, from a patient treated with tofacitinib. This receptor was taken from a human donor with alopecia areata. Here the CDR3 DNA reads TGTGCCTGGAGTCAAGCGGGAGCGCGGGATACGCAGTATTTT. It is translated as CAWSQAGARDTQYF.